The TCR beta chain described here comes from a study of shared clonotypes between healthy human individuals. Study-level information: Aged between 18 and 49, the donors were a couple of women and a few men. Each donor had three CD4 naive, three CD4 memory, two CD8 naive and one CD8 memory plate.

As handled by the study authors: Filtering differed because ImmunoSEQ produced junction-only sequences that carried no quality scores. Data came from immunoSEQ multiplex PCR; TCRdb stores just in-frame clones and leaves some out. That table is the source of V, J and clone size, and D and trimming were worked out from the DNA. The sample includes about 2.2 million clones, just over 90% of them seen just once. The CDR3 contains 13 residues. Germline V gene sequence: CDR1 SGDLS, CDR2 YYNGEE. With 0 bases removed from V and 8 bases from J, the gap between germline ends came to 9 bases. A note on this clone: The same CDR3 arises from other DNA sequences in this sample as well.

Cells designated naive CD8 were CD45RO-negative and were positively selected for CCR7, with terminally differentiated effector memory CD45RA+ cells excluded. Material for sequencing was naive CD8+ T cells from PBMCs. This receptor was obtained from a man younger than 35 in good health. Some clones in this sample may be carry-over from other donors' samples. The chain combines TRBV9 with TRBJ2-1, with a tentative D call TRBD2 (5 bases). The CDR3 region has the DNA TGTGCCAGCAGCGTAGGAGGGTCCGATGAGCAGTTCTTC. Residues: CASSVGGSDEQFF. The variable domain in full, completed from reference TRBV9 and TRBJ2-1, reads DSGVTQTPKHLITATGQRVTLRCSPRSGDLSVYWYQQSLDQGLQFLIQYYNGEERAKGNILERFSAQQFPDLHSELNLSSLELGDSALYFCASSVGGSDEQFFGPGTRLTVL.